This T cell receptor (beta chain) was profiled in a study of T cell repertoires in cytomegalovirus infection. Turning to the study itself: It was the public TCR beta signatures that indicated both CMV infection and matching HLA type.

V lost 7 bases, J lost 2 bases, and 7 bases stayed unmatched. This CDR3 has 15 amino acids. This clonotype showed up just a few times. Its target is unknown. TCRdb called the reads again in MiXCR, with one record for every CDR3 protein. The repertoire holds roughly 990,000 distinct CDR3 sequences, about 33% seen once, with 13% in the top ten. Broader study findings: Dominating the ex vivo response were TCR beta clonotypes that were CMV-specific and HLA-C-restricted. The cumulative frequency of public TCR beta families identified carriers of CMV plus the relevant HLA.

The V call is TRBV12-3 or TRBV12-4, the J call TRBJ2-1, with TRBD2 matching 8 bases. The sample here was cultured CD8+ T cells from PBMCs, taken from culture after CMV antigen stimulation. The clonotype was recovered from a human donor in good health (CMV status not recorded). Some clones in this sample may be carry-over from other donors' samples. The CDR3 protein is CASTLSGGAYNEQFF. CDR3 DNA: TGTGCCAGCACCCTTTCGGGGGGGGCCTACAATGAGCAGTTCTTC.